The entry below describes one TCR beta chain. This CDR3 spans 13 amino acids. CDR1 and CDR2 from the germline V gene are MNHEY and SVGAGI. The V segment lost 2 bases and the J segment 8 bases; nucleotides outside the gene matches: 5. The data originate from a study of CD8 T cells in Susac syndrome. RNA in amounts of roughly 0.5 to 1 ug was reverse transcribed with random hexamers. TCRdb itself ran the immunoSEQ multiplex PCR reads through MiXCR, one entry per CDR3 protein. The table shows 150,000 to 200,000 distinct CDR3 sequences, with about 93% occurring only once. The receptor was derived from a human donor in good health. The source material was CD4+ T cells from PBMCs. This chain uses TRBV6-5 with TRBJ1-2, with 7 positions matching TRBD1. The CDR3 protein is CASSYTAGGGYTF. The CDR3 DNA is TGTGCCAGCAGTTACACGGCAGGGGGAGGCTACACCTTC.